This TCR beta chain appears in the sequencing data of a study of blood T cell repertoires in COVID-19. At the level of the study: Donors in the United States, Italy and Spain gave samples during acute or convalescent COVID-19. Sample material is recorded as cDNA or gDNA derived from T cells, B-cell-depleted T cells, or PBMCs.

As originally analysed: Amplified reference gene primers provided the basis for estimating nucleated cell counts. Sequencing used immunoSEQ multiplex PCR; TCRdb keeps in-frame clones, though not all of them. V and J calls and clone size are given by that table; D and trimming were obtained from the DNA. Counted here are about 210,000 clones, around 86% occurring once; the ten biggest clones make up 8% to 9%. The CDR3 has 15 residues. With 3 bases removed from V and 4 bases from J, the gap between germline ends came to 10 bases. Per germline, CDR1 LNHNV and CDR2 YYDKDF (reference sequence). In assigning cohorts, the study relied on participant-reported clinical history.

The V gene is TRBV15, the J gene TRBJ2-6; possibly TRBD1 for D (5 bases). This TCR came from a woman aged 45 to 65 with acute COVID-19. The sequenced sample was PBMCs or T cells enriched from blood (not recorded which). CDR3 coding DNA: TGTGCCACCAGCAGTCAGGGATACGGGGCCAACGTCCTGACTTTC. It codes for CATSSQGYGANVLTF.